This record concerns one T cell receptor (beta chain) sequence. The CDR3 has 16 amino acids. V lost 7 bases, J lost 6 bases, and 14 bases stayed unmatched. Germline loops: CDR1 SNHLY, CDR2 FYNNEI. This entry is derived from a study of T cell changes during pregnancy in multiple sclerosis. Method: immunoSEQ multiplex PCR; TCRdb's copy keeps in-frame clones and lacks some. The profile covers approximately 50,000 clones, with about nine tenths appearing a single time and about 0.61% taken by the ten largest. The origin of this receptor is a female donor in good health, enrolled as a control in a pregnancy study. Sample: CD4+ T cells from peripheral blood mononuclear cells, taken after pregnancy. This rearrangement joins TRBV2 to TRBJ1-4; TRBD1 aligns across 7 bases. CDR3 in DNA: TGTGCCAGCAACCCGGGACAGAGGACCTTCTATGAAAAACTGTTTTTT. Residues: CASNPGQRTFYEKLFF.